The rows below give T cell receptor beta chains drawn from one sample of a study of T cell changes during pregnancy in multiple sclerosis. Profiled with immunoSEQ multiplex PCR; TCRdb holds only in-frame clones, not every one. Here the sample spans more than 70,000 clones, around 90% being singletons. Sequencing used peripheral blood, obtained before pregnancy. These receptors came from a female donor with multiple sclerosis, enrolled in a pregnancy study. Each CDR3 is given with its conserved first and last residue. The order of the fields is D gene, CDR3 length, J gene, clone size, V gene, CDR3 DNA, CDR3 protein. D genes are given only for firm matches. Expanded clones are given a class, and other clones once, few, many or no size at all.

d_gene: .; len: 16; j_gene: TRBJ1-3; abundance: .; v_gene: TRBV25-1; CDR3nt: TGTGCCAGCAGTGATTCGGCCTGGGCTCCTGGAAACACCATATATTTT; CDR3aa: CASSDSAWAPGNTIYF
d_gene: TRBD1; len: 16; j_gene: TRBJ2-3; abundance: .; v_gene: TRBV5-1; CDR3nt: TGCGCCAGCAGCGCCTACAGGGGGCCGTACACAGATACGCAGTATTTT; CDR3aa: CASSAYRGPYTDTQYF
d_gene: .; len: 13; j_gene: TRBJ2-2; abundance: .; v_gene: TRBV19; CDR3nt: TGTGCCAGTAGTTGGCCCGACACCGGGGAGCTGTTTTTT; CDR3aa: CASSWPDTGELFF
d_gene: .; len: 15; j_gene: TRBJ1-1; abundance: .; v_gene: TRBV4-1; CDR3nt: TGCGCCAGCAGCCAAGTCGGGTTCAGGGACACTGAAGCTTTCTTT; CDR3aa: CASSQVGFRDTEAFF
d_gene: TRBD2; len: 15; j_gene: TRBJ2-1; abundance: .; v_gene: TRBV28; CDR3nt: TGTGCCAGCAGTCAAGCGGGGGGCTCCTACAATGAGCAGTTCTTC; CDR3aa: CASSQAGGSYNEQFF
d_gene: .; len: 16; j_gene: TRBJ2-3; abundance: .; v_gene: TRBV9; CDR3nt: TGTGCCAGCAGACGGAAGAAGGGGGAAAGCACAGATACGCAGTATTTT; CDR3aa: CASRRKKGESTDTQYF
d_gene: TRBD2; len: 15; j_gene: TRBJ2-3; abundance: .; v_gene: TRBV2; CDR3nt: TGTGCCAGCCGACTACGGGGGGGGAGCACAGATACGCAGTATTTT; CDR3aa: CASRLRGGSTDTQYF
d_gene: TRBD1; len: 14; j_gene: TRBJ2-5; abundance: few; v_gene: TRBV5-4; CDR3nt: TGTGCCAGCAGCCAGGGGACAGCCGGGGAGACCCAGTACTTC; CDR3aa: CASSQGTAGETQYF
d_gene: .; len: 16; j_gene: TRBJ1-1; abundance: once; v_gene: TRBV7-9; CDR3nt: TGTGCCAGCAGCCCCCGTAGGATGGGGGGGAACACTGAAGCTTTCTTT; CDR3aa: CASSPRRMGGNTEAFF
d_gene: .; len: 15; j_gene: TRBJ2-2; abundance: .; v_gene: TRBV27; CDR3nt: TGTGCCAGCAGTTTATTTGGCTTGAACACCGGGGAGCTGTTTTTT; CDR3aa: CASSLFGLNTGELFF
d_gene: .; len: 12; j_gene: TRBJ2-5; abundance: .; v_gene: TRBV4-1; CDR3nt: TGCGCCAGCAGCCAAGATATGGAGACCCAGTACTTC; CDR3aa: CASSQDMETQYF
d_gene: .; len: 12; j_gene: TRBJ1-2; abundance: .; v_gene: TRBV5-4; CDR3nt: TGTGCCAGCAGCTTCAGGGTTGAGGGCTACACCTTC; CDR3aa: CASSFRVEGYTF
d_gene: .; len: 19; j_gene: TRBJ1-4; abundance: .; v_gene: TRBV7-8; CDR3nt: TGTGCCAGCAGCTACAGCAGGGGAGCGTTAGGGTCAACTAATGAAAAACTGTTTTTT; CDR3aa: CASSYSRGALGSTNEKLFF
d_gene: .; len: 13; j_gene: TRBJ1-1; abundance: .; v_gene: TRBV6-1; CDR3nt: TGTGCCAGCAGTGAATATTCCGACACTGAAGCTTTCTTT; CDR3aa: CASSEYSDTEAFF
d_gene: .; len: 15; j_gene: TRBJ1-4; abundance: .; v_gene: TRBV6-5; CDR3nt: TGTGCCAGCAGTTACTCGACACGGATTAATGAAAAACTGTTTTTT; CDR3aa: CASSYSTRINEKLFF
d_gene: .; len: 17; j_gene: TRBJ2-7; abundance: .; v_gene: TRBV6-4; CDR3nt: TGTGCCAGCAGTGACTCCCCCCCCGAGGGCCGCTTCTACGAGCAGTACTTC; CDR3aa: CASSDSPPEGRFYEQYF
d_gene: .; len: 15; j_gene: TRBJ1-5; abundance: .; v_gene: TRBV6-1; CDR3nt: TGTGCCAGCAACCCCGATGGAGGTAATAATCAGCCCCAGCATTTT; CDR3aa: CASNPDGGNNQPQHF
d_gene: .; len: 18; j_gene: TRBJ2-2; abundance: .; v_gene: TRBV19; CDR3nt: TGTGCCAGTAGCCATGGCGTAAGGATCGGAGGATCCAGCGGGGAGCTGTTTTTT; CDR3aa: CASSHGVRIGGSSGELFF
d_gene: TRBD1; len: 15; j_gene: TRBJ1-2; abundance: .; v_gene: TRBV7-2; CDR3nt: TGTGCCAGCAGCGATAACCCGGGACAGGGGAATGGCTACACCTTC; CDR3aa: CASSDNPGQGNGYTF
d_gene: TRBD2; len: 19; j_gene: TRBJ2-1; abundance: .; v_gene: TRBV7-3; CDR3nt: TGTGCCAGCAGCTTACCCGCTTCGCCTAGCGGGAGCTCCTACAATGAGCAGTTCTTC; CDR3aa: CASSLPASPSGSSYNEQFF
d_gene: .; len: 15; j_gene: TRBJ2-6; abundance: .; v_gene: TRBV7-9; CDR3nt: TGTGCCAGCAGAGCCAAGGGGCCCGGGGCCAACGTCCTGACTTTC; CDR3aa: CASRAKGPGANVLTF
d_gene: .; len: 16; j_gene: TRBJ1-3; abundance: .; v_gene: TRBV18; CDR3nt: TGTGCCAGCTCACCACCGGGCCGGGACTCTGGAAACACCATATATTTT; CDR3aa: CASSPPGRDSGNTIYF
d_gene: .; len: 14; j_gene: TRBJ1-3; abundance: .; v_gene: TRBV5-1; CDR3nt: TGCGCCAGCAGCTTGGATATCTCTGGAAACACCATATATTTT; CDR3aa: CASSLDISGNTIYF
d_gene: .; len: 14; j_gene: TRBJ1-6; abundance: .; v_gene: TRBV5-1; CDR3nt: TGCGCCAGGATAGCGGAACGTAATAATTCACCCCTCCACTTT; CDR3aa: CARIAERNNSPLHF
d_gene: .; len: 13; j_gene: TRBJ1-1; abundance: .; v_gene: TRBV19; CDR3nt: TGTGCCAGTTCCCCCCAGTCGAACACTGAAGCTTTCTTT; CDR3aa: CASSPQSNTEAFF
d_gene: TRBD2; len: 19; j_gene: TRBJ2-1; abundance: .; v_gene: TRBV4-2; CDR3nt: TGTGCCAGCAGCCAAGATGATCCAGCTAGCGGGGGGGCAATGGATGAGCAGTTCTTC; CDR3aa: CASSQDDPASGGAMDEQFF
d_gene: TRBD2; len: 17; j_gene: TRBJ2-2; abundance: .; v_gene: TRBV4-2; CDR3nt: TGTGCCAGCAGCCAGGCTGGGACTAGCGGGGTCCCCGGGGAGCTGTTTTTT; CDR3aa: CASSQAGTSGVPGELFF
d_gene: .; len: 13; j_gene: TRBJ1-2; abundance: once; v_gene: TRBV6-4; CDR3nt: TGTGCCAGCTCGCCAGGCCCTAACTATGGCTACACCTTC; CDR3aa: CASSPGPNYGYTF
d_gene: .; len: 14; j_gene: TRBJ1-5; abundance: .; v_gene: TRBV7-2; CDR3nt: TGTGCCAGCAGCTTAGAAGGGGGCAATCAGCCCCAGCATTTT; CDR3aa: CASSLEGGNQPQHF
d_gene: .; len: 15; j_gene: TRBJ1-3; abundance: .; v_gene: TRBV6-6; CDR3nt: TGTGCCAGCATTCCCTTCACCGGTCCGGGAAACACCATATATTTT; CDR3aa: CASIPFTGPGNTIYF
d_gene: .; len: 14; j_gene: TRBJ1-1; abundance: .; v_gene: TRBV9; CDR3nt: TGTGCCAGCAGCGTGACGGGACAGAACACTGAAGCTTTCTTT; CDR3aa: CASSVTGQNTEAFF
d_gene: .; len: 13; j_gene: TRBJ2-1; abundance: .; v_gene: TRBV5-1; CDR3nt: TGCGCCAGCAGCTTGTCCGGGTACAATGAGCAGTTCTTC; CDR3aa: CASSLSGYNEQFF
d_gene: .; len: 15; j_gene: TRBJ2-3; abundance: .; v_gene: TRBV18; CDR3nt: TGTGCCAGCTCATTTGGACGGACTAGCACAGATACGCAGTATTTT; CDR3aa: CASSFGRTSTDTQYF
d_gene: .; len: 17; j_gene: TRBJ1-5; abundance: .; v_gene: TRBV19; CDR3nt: TGTGCCAGTAGTATTAAGGGGGTGTGGGGATTCAATCAGCCCCAGCATTTT; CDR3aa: CASSIKGVWGFNQPQHF
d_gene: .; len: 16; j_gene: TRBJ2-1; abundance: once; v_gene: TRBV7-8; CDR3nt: TGTGCCAGCAGCTTAGAGCAAGCTATTTCCTACAATGAGCAGTTCTTC; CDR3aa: CASSLEQAISYNEQFF
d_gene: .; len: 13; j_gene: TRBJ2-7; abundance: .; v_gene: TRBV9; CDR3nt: TGTGCCAGCAGCGTGGGGGCGCCCGGCGAGCAGTACTTC; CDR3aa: CASSVGAPGEQYF
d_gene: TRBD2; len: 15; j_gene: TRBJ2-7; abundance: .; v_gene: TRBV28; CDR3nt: TGTGCCAGCAGCAGAAAGAGACTAGCGGCCTACGAGCAGTACTTC; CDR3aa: CASSRKRLAAYEQYF
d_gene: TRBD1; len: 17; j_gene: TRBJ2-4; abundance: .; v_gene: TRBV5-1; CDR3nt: TGCGCCAGCAGCTTGGACAGGGGGCTTCTAGCCAAAAACATTCAGTACTTC; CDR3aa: CASSLDRGLLAKNIQYF
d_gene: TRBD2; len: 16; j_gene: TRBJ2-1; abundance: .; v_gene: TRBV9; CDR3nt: TGTGCCAGCAGCGTTGTTGCTAGCGGACCCTACAATGAGCAGTTCTTC; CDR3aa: CASSVVASGPYNEQFF
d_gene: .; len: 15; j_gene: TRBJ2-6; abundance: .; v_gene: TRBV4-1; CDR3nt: TGCGCCAGCAGCCACGCAGGGTCCGGGGCCAACGTCCTGACTTTC; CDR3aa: CASSHAGSGANVLTF
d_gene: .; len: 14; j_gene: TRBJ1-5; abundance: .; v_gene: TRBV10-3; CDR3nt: TGTGCCATCAGTGAGGGCCCGTTCAATCAGCCCCAGCATTTT; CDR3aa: CAISEGPFNQPQHF
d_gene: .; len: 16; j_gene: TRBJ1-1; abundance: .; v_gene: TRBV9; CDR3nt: TGTGCCAGCAGCACAAGGGGGTCGGGGAAGAACACTGAAGCTTTCTTT; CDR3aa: CASSTRGSGKNTEAFF
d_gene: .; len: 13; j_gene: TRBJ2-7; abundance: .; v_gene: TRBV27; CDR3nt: TGTGCCAGCAGCCAAAGGGGGATCCGAGAGCAGTACTTC; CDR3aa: CASSQRGIREQYF
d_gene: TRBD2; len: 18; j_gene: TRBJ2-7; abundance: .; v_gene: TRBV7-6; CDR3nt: TGTGCCAGCAGCTTAGAGAGGCCCTCGATGCGGGGGGGGTGGGAGCAGTACTTC; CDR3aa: CASSLERPSMRGGWEQYF
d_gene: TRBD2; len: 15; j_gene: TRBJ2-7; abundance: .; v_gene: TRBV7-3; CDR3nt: TGTGCCAGCCCCCTTGACTGGACTAGCGGGACCGAGCAGTACTTC; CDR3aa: CASPLDWTSGTEQYF
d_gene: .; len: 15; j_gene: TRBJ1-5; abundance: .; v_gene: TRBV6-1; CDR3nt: TGTGCCAGCAAGCCGGACACCCTTAGCAATCAGCCCCAGCATTTT; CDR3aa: CASKPDTLSNQPQHF
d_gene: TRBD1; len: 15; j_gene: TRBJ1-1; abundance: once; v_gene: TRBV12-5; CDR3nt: TGTGCTAGTGGTCCCCAGACAGGGGGAAACACTGAAGCTTTCTTT; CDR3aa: CASGPQTGGNTEAFF
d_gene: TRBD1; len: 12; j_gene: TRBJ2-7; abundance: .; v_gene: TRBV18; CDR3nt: TGTGCCAGCTCAGACAGGGGTGACGAGCAGTACTTC; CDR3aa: CASSDRGDEQYF
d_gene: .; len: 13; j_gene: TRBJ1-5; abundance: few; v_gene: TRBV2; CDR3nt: TGTGCCAGCGACGGGGCGGGGGACAAGGCCCAGCATTTT; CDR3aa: CASDGAGDKAQHF
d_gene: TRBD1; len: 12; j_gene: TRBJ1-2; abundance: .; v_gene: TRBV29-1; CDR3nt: TGCAGCGCATTACAGGGGGCCGGTGGCTACACCTTC; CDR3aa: CSALQGAGGYTF
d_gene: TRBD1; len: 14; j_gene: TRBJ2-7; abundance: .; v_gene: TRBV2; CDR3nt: TGTGCCAGCCGTATTGGACAGGCCTCCTACGAGCAGTACTTC; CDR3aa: CASRIGQASYEQYF
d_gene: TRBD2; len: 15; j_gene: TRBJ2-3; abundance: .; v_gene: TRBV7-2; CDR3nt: TGTGCCAGCAGCTGGACTAGCGGGAGCGCAGATACGCAGTATTTT; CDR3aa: CASSWTSGSADTQYF
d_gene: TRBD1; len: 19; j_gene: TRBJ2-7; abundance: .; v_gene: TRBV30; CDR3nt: TGTGCCTGGAGTGTACCTAGCTGGGGACAGGGGGGGCTAGGCTACGAGCAGTACTTC; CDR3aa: CAWSVPSWGQGGLGYEQYF
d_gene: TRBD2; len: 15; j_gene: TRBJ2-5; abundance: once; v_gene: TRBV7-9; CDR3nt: TGTGCCAGCAACCAACGACTAGCGGGAGCCCCCCGCGGGTACTTC; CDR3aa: CASNQRLAGAPRGYF
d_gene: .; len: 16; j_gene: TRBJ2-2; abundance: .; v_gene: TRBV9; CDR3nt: TGTGCCAGCAGCGTAGATGTACATCTGAACACCGGGGAGCTGTTTTTT; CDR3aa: CASSVDVHLNTGELFF
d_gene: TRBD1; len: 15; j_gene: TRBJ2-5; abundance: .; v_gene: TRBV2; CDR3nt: TGTGCCAGCAGTGAAGGGACAGGGGGCCGAGAGACCCAGTACTTC; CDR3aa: CASSEGTGGRETQYF
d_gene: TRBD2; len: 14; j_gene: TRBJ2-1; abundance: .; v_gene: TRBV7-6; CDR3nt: TGTGCCAGCAGCTCTGGACTAGCGGGAGTAGAGCAGTTCTTC; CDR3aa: CASSSGLAGVEQFF
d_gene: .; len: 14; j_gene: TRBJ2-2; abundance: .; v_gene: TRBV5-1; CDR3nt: TGCGCCAGCAGCATCCCTCAGGTTTCCGGGGAGCTGTTTTTT; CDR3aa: CASSIPQVSGELFF
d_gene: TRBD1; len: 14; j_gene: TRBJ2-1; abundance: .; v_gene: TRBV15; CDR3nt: TGTGCCACCAGCAGGGATTGGGACAGTAATGAGCAGTTCTTC; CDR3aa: CATSRDWDSNEQFF